This entry concerns a single T cell receptor (beta chain). The CDR3 is 14 residues long. The germline gives CDR1 MDHEN, CDR2 SYDVKM. The V end was cut by 4 bases, the J end by 10 bases, with 20 bases between. The donors, aged roughly 6 to 95, were healthy Caucasians from Russia. For every donor, a draw yielded approximately 9.8 milliliters of peripheral blood. PBMCs were isolated at a quantity of at least 6 million per sample. The record originates from a study of blood T cells in healthy people across ages. Sample-barcoded 5' priming and a J-beta primer mix drove a second PCR of roughly 6 to 12 cycles. Each sample provided no less than 3 million CDR3-containing paired-end reads. TCRdb re-analysed the 5' RACE reads in MiXCR, keeping a single row per CDR3 protein. The sample has 1.2 million to 1.5 million distinct CDR3 sequences; approximately 40% are singletons.

Input material: blood. This clonotype was obtained from a woman younger than 35 in good health. V gene TRBV28 combines with J gene TRBJ2-7; D not resolved. The CDR3 is CASSYTLDRGKQYF. The CDR3 bases are TGTGCCAGCAGTTACACGCTAGACCGAGGAAAACAGTACTTC.